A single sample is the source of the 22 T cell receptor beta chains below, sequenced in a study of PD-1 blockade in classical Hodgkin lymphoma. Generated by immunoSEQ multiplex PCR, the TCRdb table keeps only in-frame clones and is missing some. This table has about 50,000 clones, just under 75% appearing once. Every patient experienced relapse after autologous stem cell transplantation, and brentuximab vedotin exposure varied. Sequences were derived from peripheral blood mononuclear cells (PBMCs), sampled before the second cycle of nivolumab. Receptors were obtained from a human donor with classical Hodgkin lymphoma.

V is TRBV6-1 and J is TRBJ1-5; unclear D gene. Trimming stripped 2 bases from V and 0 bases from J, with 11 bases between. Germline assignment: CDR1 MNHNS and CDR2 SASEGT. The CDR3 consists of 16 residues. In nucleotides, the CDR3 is TGTGCCAGCAGTGAAATGAAGACGGATAGCAATCAGCCCCAGCATTTT. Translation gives CASSEMKTDSNQPQHF.

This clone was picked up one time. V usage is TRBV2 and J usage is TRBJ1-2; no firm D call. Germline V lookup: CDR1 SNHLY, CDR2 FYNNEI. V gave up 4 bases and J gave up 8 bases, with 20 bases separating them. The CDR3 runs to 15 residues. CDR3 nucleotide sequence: TGTGCCAGCAGTGCCGAGCGGGAGGTGGTCTTGGGCTACACCTTC. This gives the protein CASSAEREVVLGYTF.

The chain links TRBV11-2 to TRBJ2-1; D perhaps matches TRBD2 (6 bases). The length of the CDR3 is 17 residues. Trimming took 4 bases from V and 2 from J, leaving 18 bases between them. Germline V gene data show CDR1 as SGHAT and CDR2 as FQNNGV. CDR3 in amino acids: CASSWEAWTGAYNEQFF. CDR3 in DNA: TGTGCCAGCAGCTGGGAGGCTTGGACCGGTGCCTACAATGAGCAGTTCTTC. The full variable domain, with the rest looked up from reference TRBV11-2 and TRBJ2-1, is EAGVAQSPRYKIIEKRQSVAFWCNPISGHATLYWYQQILGQGPKLLIQFQNNGVVDDSQLPKDRFSAERLKGVDSTLKIQPAKLEDSAVYLCASSWEAWTGAYNEQFFGPGTRLTVL.

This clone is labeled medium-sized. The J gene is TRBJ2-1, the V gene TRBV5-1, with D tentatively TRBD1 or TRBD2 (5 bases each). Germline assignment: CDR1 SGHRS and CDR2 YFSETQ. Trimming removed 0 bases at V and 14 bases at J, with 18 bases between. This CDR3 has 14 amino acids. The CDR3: CASSLGWGPIEEFF. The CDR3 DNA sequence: TGCGCCAGCAGCTTGGGATGGGGACCGATCGAAGAGTTCTTC.

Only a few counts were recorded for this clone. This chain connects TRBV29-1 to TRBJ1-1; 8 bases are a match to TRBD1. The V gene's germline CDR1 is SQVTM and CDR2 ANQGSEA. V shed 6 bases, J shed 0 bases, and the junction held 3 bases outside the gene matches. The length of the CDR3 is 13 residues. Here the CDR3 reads CSVRQGMNTEAFF. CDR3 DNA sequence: TGCAGCGTCCGACAGGGGATGAACACTGAAGCTTTCTTT.

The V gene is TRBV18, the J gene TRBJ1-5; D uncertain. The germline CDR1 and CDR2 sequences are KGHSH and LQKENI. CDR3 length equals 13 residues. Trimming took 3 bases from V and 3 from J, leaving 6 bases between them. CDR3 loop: CASSPGTNQPQHF. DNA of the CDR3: TGTGCCAGCTCACCGGGAACCAATCAGCCCCAGCATTTT. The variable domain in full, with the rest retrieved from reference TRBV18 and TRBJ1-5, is NAGVMQNPRHLVRRRGQEARLRCSPMKGHSHVYWYRQLPEEGLKFMVYLQKENIIDESGMPKERFSAEFPKEGPSILRIQQVVRGDSAAYFCASSPGTNQPQHFGDGTRLSIL.

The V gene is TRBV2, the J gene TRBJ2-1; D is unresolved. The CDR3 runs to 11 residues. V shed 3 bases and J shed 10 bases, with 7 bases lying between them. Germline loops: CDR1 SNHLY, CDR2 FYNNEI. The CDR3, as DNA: TGTGCCAGCAGTGAGATAGTAGAGCAGTTCTTC. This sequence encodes CASSEIVEQFF.

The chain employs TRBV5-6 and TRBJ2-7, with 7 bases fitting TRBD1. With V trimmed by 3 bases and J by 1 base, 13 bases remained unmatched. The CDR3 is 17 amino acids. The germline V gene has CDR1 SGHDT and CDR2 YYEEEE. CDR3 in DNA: TGTGCCAGCAGCTGGCGGGCCGGGACAGTTAATTCCTACGAGCAGTACTTC. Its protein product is CASSWRAGTVNSYEQYF.

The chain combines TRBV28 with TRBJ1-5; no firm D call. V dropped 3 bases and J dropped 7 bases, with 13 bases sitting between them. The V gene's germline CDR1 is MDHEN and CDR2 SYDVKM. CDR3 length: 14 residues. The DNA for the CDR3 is TGTGCCAGCAGTTTGTTTTATTCAGAGCAGCCCCAGCATTTT. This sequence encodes CASSLFYSEQPQHF.

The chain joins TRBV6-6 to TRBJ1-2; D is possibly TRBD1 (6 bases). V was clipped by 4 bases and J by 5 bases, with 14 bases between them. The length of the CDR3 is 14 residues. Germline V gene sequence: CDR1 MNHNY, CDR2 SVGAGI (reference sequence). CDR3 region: CASSLVGGRYGYTF. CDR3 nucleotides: TGTGCCAGCAGTTTAGTGGGGGGCCGGTATGGCTACACCTTC.

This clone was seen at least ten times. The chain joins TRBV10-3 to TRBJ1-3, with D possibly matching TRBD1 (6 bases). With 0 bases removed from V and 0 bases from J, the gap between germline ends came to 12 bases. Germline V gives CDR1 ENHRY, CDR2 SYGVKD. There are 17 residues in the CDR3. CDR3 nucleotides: TGTGCCATCAGTGAGTCGAACGGACAGATCTCTGGAAACACCATATATTTT. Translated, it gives CAISESNGQISGNTIYF.

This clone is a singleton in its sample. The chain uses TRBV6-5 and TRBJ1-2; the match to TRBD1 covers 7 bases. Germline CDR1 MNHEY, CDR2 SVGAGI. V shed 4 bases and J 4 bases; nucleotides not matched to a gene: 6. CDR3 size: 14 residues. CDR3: CASSSRTGSYGYTF. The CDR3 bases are TGTGCCAGCAGTTCGCGGACAGGTAGCTATGGCTACACCTTC.

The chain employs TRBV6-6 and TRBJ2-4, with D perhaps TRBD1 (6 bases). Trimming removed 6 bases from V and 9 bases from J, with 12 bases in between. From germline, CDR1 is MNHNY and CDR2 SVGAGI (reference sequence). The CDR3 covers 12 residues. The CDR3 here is CASRGGVSIQYF. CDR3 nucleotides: TGTGCCAGCAGAGGGGGAGTAAGCATTCAGTACTTC.

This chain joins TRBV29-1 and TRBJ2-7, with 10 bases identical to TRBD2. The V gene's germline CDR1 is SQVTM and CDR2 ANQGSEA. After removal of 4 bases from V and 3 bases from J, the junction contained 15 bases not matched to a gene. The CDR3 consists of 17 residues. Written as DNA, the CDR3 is TGCAGCGTTGGGAGTCAGAAACCCCTAGCGGGAGTCTACGAGCAGTACTTC. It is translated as CSVGSQKPLAGVYEQYF.

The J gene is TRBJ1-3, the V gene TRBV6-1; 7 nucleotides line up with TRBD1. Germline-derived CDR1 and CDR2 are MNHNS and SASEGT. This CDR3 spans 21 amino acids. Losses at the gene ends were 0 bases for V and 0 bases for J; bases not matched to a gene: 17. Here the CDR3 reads CASSEARVRGDRPYSGNTIYF. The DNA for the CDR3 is TGTGCCAGCAGTGAAGCAAGGGTCCGGGGGGACAGACCTTACTCTGGAAACACCATATATTTT.

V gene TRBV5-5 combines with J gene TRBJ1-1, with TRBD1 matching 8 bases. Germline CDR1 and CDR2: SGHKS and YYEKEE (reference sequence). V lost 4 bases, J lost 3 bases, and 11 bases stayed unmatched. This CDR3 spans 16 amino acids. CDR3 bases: TGTGCCAGCAGCCCTGGGACAGGCAAAACGGACACTGAAGCTTTCTTT. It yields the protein CASSPGTGKTDTEAFF. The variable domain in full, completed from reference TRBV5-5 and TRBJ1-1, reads DAGVTQSPTHLIKTRGQQVTLRCSPISGHKSVSWYQQVLGQGPQFIFQYYEKEERGRGNFPDRFSARQFPNYSSELNVNALLLGDSALYLCASSPGTGKTDTEAFFGQGTRLTVV.

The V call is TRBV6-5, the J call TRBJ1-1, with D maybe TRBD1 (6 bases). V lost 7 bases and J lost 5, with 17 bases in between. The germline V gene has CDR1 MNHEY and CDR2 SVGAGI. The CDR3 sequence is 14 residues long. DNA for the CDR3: TGTGCCAGCATCCTAAGAGGGGGGAATACTGAAGCTTTCTTT. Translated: CASILRGGNTEAFF.

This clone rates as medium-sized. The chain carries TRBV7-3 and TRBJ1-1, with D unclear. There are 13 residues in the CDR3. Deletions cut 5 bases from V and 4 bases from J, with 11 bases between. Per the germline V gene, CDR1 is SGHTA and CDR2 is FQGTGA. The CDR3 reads CASSTSVSTEAFF. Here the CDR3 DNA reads TGTGCCAGCAGCACCTCCGTGAGCACTGAAGCTTTCTTT.

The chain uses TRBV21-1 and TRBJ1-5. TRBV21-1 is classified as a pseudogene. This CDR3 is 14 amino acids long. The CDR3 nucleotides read TGTGCCAGCAGCAAAGATGGGGGGGAACAGCCCCAGCATTTT. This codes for CASSKDGGEQPQHF.

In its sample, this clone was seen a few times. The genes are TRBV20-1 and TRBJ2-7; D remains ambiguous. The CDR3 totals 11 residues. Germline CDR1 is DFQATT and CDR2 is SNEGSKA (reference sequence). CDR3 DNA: TGCAGCTTGACCCCGGCCTCCGAGCAGTACTTC. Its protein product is CSLTPASEQYF.

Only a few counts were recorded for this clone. DNA of the CDR3: TGTGCCAGTAGTCCTTCCGGGGGACGGGGCTACACTGAAGCTTTCTTT. It is translated as CASSPSGGRGYTEAFF. V is TRBV19 and J is TRBJ1-1, with D possibly TRBD1 on 5 matching bases. Germline loops: CDR1 LNHDA, CDR2 SQIVND (reference sequence). The V and J ends lost 5 bases and 3 bases respectively, with 19 bases between them. CDR3 length: 16 residues.

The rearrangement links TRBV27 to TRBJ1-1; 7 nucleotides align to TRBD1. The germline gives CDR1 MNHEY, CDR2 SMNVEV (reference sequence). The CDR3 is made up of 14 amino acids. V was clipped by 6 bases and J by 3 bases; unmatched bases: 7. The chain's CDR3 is CASSLRGSYTEAFF. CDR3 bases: TGTGCCAGCAGCCTCAGGGGGTCGTACACTGAAGCTTTCTTT.